Presented here are 24 T cell receptor beta chains from one specimen sequenced in a study of blood T cell repertoires in COVID-19. Measured with immunoSEQ multiplex PCR; TCRdb has only the in-frame clones, and not every one. Of around 45,000 clones listed, roughly 63% are singletons. The specimen sequenced was peripheral blood. The receptors originated from a man of 80 years or more with acute or convalescent COVID-19.

The chain employs TRBV11-3 and TRBJ2-5; no clear D gene. CDR3 length: 13 residues. In germline, CDR1 is SGHNT, CDR2 YENEEA. V lost 5 bases and J 2 bases, leaving 9 bases between the germline ends. The CDR3 nucleotides read TGTGCCAGCAGCGTAGGGCCTCAAGAGACCCAGTACTTC. Translated, it gives CASSVGPQETQYF.

Only a few counts were recorded for this clone. The V and J genes are TRBV5-6 and TRBJ1-3; no clear D. Germline V lookup: CDR1 SGHDT, CDR2 YYEEEE. Trimming shortened V by 8 bases and J by 2 bases, and 17 bases separated the two germline ends. CDR3 length equals 15 residues. The CDR3 DNA reads as TGTGCCAGTGAAAAGGAGGGATTGACTGGAAACACCATATATTTT. Translating gives CASEKEGLTGNTIYF.

This chain connects TRBV9 to TRBJ2-2, with D unclear. Deletions cut 0 bases from V and 4 bases from J, with 4 bases between. CDR1 and CDR2 from the germline V gene are SGDLS and YYNGEE. The CDR3 has 13 residues. The CDR3 DNA is TGTGCCAGCAGCGTAGCGGGCACCGGGGAGCTGTTTTTT. It encodes CASSVAGTGELFF.

The chain has TRBV18 and TRBJ2-1, with D possibly TRBD2 on 5 matching bases. Germline assignment: CDR1 KGHSH and CDR2 LQKENI. Trimming stripped 4 bases from V and 8 bases from J, with 6 bases between. The CDR3 sequence is 11 residues long. This chain's CDR3 is CASSRRDEQFF. The CDR3, as DNA: TGTGCCAGCTCACGGCGGGATGAGCAGTTCTTC.

The DNA of the CDR3 is TGTGCCAGCAGCCAAGAGCCCGGCCGGGAGGAGACCCAGTACTTC. Its protein product is CASSQEPGREETQYF. V gene TRBV3-1 (or the pseudogene TRBV3-2) combines with J gene TRBJ2-5; maybe TRBD2 (6 bases). V dropped 0 bases and J dropped 5 bases, with 13 bases sitting between them. The germline V gene has CDR1 LGHDT and CDR2 YNNKEL (reference sequence). The CDR3 is 15 amino acids.

This clone was seen a handful of times. The chain combines TRBV10-1 with TRBJ2-3, with 7 positions matching TRBD2. Germline CDR1 reads WNHNN; CDR2 reads SYGVQD (reference sequence). Trimming removed 5 bases from V and 1 base from J; junction bases left unmatched: 3. The CDR3 spans 14 residues. The CDR3: CASSPSGRTDTQYF. CDR3 DNA: TGCGCCAGCAGTCCTAGCGGACGCACAGATACGCAGTATTTT.

The rearrangement links TRBV30 to TRBJ2-3; TRBD2 is a possible D gene (5 bases). The germline CDR1 and CDR2 sequences are GTSNPN and SVGIG (reference sequence). V was pared by 5 bases and J by 1 base, with 16 bases between. The CDR3 is 15 residues long. In DNA form, the CDR3 reads TGTGCCTGGGGACCCCCCGGCGGGCGCACAGATACGCAGTATTTT. It codes for CAWGPPGGRTDTQYF.

In this sample, this clone turned up once. V is TRBV18 and J is TRBJ1-4; possible D gene TRBD1, 6 bases. CDR3 size: 15 residues. The V end lost 1 base, the J end lost 7 bases, and 13 bases lay between the germline ends. Germline V gene sequence: CDR1 KGHSH, CDR2 LQKENI. The DNA of the CDR3 is TGTGCCAGCTCACCACGGGGGCCAGACGGTGAAAAACTGTTTTTT. Translation gives CASSPRGPDGEKLFF.

In nucleotides, the CDR3 is TGTGCTAGTGGTTTGGTAGAGGGAGGTGAAAAACTGTTTTTT. This translates into CASGLVEGGEKLFF. V usage is TRBV12-5 and J usage is TRBJ1-4; D is ambiguous. Trimming removed 0 bases at V and 7 bases at J, with 9 bases between. This CDR3 has 14 amino acids. In germline, CDR1 is LGHNT, CDR2 FRNRAP.

This clone was detected only a few times. The V call is TRBV19, the J call TRBJ2-1; 7 bases are shared with TRBD2. Trimming removed 7 bases from V and 7 bases from J; junction bases left unmatched: 7. Germline V gene data show CDR1 as LNHDA and CDR2 as SQIVND (reference sequence). This CDR3 has 13 amino acids. Here the CDR3 DNA reads TGTGCCAGTACGACCGGGAGGTTGAATGAGCAGTTCTTC. Translating it yields CASTTGRLNEQFF.

This clone has only a few counts. The chain recombines TRBV11-3 with TRBJ2-7, with TRBD1 identical over 7 bases. Trimming took 5 bases from V and 1 from J; bases not matched to a gene: 5. Germline CDR1 and CDR2: SGHNT and YENEEA. The CDR3 sequence is 14 residues long. The CDR3 is CASSPQDRSYEQYF. The CDR3 bases are TGTGCCAGCAGCCCCCAGGACAGGTCCTACGAGCAGTACTTC.

This clone was seen more than once but under ten times. This chain links TRBV6-5 with TRBJ1-2; 8 nucleotides align to TRBD1. Germline V gives CDR1 MNHEY, CDR2 SVGAGI. There are 14 residues in the CDR3. With V trimmed by 7 bases and J by 2 bases, 6 bases remained unmatched. CDR3 amino acids: CASMPGQDNYGYTF. The CDR3 nucleotides read TGTGCCAGCATGCCGGGACAGGACAACTATGGCTACACCTTC.

The chain carries TRBV11-3 and TRBJ2-1; TRBD1 aligns across 8 bases. Germline V CDR1 and CDR2: SGHNT, YENEEA. The CDR3 is 13 residues long. Trimming cost V 4 bases and J 9 bases; bases outside gene matches: 5. The CDR3 bases are TGTGCCAGCAGCTGGGGACAGGATGGTGAGCAGTTCTTC. This gives the protein CASSWGQDGEQFF.

The chain has TRBV30 and TRBJ2-2; maybe TRBD1 (5 bases). The CDR3 is 15 amino acids. Germline CDR1 GTSNPN, CDR2 SVGIG (reference sequence). V lost 0 bases, J lost 3 bases, and 11 bases lay in between. The CDR3: CAWSVQGADTGELFF. CDR3 nucleotide sequence: TGTGCCTGGAGTGTACAAGGGGCTGACACCGGGGAGCTGTTTTTT.

This clone was seen ten or more times. The chain uses TRBV6-5 and TRBJ1-1, with 10 nucleotides matching TRBD1. This CDR3 contains 15 residues. Germline V gene sequence: CDR1 MNHEY, CDR2 SVGAGI. V was clipped by 2 bases and J by 4 bases; unmatched bases: 4. The CDR3 loop reads CASSYEGQGITEAFF. The CDR3 region has the DNA TGTGCCAGCAGTTACGAGGGACAGGGGATCACTGAAGCTTTCTTT.

The chain couples TRBV6-5 to TRBJ1-2; D may be TRBD1 (6 bases). The CDR3 is 12 amino acids. V gave up 7 bases and J gave up 8 bases, with 14 bases separating them. Germline V gives CDR1 MNHEY, CDR2 SVGAGI. The CDR3 nucleotides read TGTGCCAGCAAGGGGGACGGATTAGGCTACACCTTC. Translating gives CASKGDGLGYTF.

This chain links TRBV4-1 with TRBJ1-6, with 11 bases identical to TRBD1. Germline CDR1 and CDR2: MGHRA and YSYEKL. J gave up 6 bases and V 0 bases, and 7 bases lay outside the gene matches. This CDR3 is built from 18 residues. The CDR3, as DNA: TGCGCCAGCAGCCAAGAGCCACCGGGACAGGGGGGTAATTCACCCCTCCACTTT. Translating it yields CASSQEPPGQGGNSPLHF.

The V gene is TRBV5-6, the J gene TRBJ1-2; perhaps TRBD1 as D (5 bases). The CDR3 consists of 16 residues. Germline CDR1 is SGHDT and CDR2 is YYEEEE. Trimming removed 0 bases from V and 2 bases from J, with 14 bases in between. For the CDR3, the DNA is TGTGCCAGCAGCTTGGCCAGCAGGGATGGAAACTATGGCTACACCTTC. This sequence encodes CASSLASRDGNYGYTF.

The chain employs TRBV5-1 and TRBJ2-5; 13 bases align to TRBD2. With V trimmed by 5 bases and J by 4 bases, 5 bases remained unmatched. Germline assignment: CDR1 SGHRS and CDR2 YFSETQ. The CDR3 is 15 amino acids. DNA for the CDR3: TGCGCCAGCAGTGGGACTAGCGGGACGGGAGAGACCCAGTACTTC. Its protein is CASSGTSGTGETQYF.

The rearrangement links TRBV10-2 to TRBJ2-1; 14 bases match TRBD2. The CDR3 consists of 17 residues. Unmatched junction bases numbered 9, after V lost 6 bases and J lost 5 bases. The V gene's germline CDR1 is WSHSY and CDR2 SAAADI. The CDR3 DNA reads TGCGCCAGCAGGGGGGGACTAGCGGGAGTTAACGACAATGAGCAGTTCTTC. Translated: CASRGGLAGVNDNEQFF.

The chain combines TRBV18 with TRBJ2-3, with 10 bases lining up with TRBD1. Germline values: CDR1 KGHSH, CDR2 LQKENI. Trimming took 6 bases from V and 1 from J; bases not matched to a gene: 7. The CDR3 is 16 amino acids. The CDR3 DNA sequence: TGTGCCAGCTCGCTAACCGGGACAGGGGGCACAGATACGCAGTATTTT. Protein product: CASSLTGTGGTDTQYF.

The chain links TRBV2 to TRBJ1-1; no definite D call. This CDR3 has 13 residues. V was cut by 7 bases and J by 1 base, with 10 bases left in between. Germline V gene data show CDR1 as SNHLY and CDR2 as FYNNEI. The CDR3 region has the DNA TGTGCCAGCATGGTACTAGGGAACACTGAAGCTTTCTTT. This translates into CASMVLGNTEAFF.

The V call is TRBV7-2, the J call TRBJ2-1; TRBD1 matches at 9 bases. Germline CDR1 reads SGHTA; CDR2 reads FQGNSA. J gave up 9 bases and V 1 base, and 7 bases lay outside the gene matches. CDR3 length: 15 amino acids. The CDR3 loop is CASSLVPGTGTEQFF. The CDR3 DNA follows: TGTGCCAGCAGCTTAGTCCCCGGGACAGGGACTGAGCAGTTCTTC.

The V gene is TRBV11-3, the J gene TRBJ2-2, with D possibly being TRBD2 (6 bases). This CDR3 is built from 15 residues. Germline CDR1 reads SGHNT; CDR2 reads YENEEA. The V gene lost 4 bases and the J gene lost 7 bases, with 16 bases spanning the gap. CDR3 sequence reads: CASSSGSTRFGELFF. The CDR3, as DNA: TGTGCCAGCAGCTCAGGGTCGACTAGATTCGGGGAGCTGTTTTTT. Complete variable domain (other parts from reference TRBV11-3 and TRBJ2-2): EAGVVQSPRYKIIEKKQPVAFWCNPISGHNTLYWYLQNLGQGPELLIRYENEEAVDDSQLPKDRFSAERLKGVDSTLKIQPAELGDSAVYLCASSSGSTRFGELFFGEGSRLTVL.